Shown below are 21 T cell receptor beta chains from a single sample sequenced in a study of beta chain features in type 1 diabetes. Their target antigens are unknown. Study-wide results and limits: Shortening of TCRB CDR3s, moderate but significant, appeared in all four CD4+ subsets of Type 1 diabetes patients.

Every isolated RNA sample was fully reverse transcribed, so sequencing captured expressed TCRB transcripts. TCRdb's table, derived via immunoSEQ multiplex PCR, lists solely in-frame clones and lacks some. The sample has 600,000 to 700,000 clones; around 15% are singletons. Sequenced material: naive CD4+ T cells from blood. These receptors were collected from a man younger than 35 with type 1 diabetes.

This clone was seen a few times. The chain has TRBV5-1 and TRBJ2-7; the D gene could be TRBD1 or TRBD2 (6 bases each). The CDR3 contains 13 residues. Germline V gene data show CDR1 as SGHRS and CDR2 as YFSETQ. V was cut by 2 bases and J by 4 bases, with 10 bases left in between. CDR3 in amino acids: CASSFGGPYEQYF. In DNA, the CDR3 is TGCGCCAGCAGCTTCGGGGGCCCATACGAGCAGTACTTC.

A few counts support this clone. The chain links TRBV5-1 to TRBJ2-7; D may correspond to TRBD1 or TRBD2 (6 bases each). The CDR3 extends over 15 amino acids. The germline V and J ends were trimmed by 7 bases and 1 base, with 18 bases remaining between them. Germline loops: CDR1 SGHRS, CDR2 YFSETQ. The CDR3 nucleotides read TGCGCCAGCGCCCCCCGCGGGACACTTTCCTACGAGCAGTACTTC. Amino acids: CASAPRGTLSYEQYF.

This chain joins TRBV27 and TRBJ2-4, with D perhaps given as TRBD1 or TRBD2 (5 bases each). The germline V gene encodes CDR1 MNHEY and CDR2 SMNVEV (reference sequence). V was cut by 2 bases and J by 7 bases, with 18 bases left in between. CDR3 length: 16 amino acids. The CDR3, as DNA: TGTGCCAGCAGTTTACTGAACGGGGACGAGGGGAACATTCAGTACTTC. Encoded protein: CASSLLNGDEGNIQYF.

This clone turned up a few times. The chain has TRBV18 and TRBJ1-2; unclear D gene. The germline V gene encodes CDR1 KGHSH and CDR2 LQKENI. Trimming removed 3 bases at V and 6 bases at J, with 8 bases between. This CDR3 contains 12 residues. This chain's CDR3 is CASSPLGNGYTF. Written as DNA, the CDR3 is TGTGCCAGCTCACCGCTGGGGAATGGCTACACCTTC.

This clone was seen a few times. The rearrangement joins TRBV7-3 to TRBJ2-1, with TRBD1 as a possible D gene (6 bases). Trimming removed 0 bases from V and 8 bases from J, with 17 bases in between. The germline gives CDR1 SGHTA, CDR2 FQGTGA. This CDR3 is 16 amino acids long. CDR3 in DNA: TGTGCCAGCAGCTTAACGGGGGCAGGAGCCTTGGATGAGCAGTTCTTC. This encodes CASSLTGAGALDEQFF.

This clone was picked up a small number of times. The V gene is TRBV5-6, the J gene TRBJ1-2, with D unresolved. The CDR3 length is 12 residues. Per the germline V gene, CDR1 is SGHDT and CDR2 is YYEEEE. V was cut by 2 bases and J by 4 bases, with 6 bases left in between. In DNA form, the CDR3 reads TGTGCCAGCAGCTTACCCAGCTATGGCTACACCTTC. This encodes CASSLPSYGYTF. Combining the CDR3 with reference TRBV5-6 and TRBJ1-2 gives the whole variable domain DAGVTQSPTHLIKTRGQQVTLRCSPKSGHDTVSWYQQALGQGPQFIFQYYEEEERQRGNFPDRFSGHQFPNYSSELNVNALLLGDSALYLCASSLPSYGYTFGSGTRLTVV.

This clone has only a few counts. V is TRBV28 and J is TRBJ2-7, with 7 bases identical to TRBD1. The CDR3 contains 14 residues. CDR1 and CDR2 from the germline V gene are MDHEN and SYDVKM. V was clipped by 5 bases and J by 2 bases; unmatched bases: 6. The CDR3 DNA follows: TGTGCCAGCAGTCCCGGGACAGCGACCTACGAGCAGTACTTC. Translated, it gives CASSPGTATYEQYF.

CDR3 sequence reads: CASSLGGTASTDTQYF. DNA of the CDR3: TGTGCCAGCAGCTTAGGCGGGACAGCGAGCACAGATACGCAGTATTTT. V and J are TRBV7-7 and TRBJ2-3; D is possibly TRBD1 (7 bases). Trimming pared 1 base from V and 0 bases from J, leaving 11 bases between. This CDR3 has 16 amino acids. CDR1 and CDR2 from the germline V gene are SSHAT and FNYEAQ (reference sequence).

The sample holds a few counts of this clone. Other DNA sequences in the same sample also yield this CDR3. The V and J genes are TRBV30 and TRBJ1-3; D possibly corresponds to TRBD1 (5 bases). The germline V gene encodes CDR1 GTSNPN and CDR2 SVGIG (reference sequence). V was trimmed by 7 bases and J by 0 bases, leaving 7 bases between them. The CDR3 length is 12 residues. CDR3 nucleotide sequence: TGTGCCTCCGGGACCTCTGGAAACACCATATATTTT. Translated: CASGTSGNTIYF.

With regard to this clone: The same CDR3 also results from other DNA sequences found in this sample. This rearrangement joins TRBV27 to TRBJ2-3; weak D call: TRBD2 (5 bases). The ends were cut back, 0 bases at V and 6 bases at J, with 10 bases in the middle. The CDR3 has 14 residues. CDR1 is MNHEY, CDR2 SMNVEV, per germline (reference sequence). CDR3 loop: CASSLSSGGDTQYF. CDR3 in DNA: TGTGCCAGCAGTTTATCTTCGGGCGGGGATACGCAGTATTTT.

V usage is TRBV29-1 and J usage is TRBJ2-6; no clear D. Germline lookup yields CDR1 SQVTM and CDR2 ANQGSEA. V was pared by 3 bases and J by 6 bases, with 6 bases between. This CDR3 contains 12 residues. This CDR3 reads CSVEVLANVLTF. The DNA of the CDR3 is TGCAGCGTTGAGGTATTGGCCAACGTCCTGACTTTC.

The CDR3 sequence is CASSLAHSGDPNEQFF. The CDR3 DNA follows: TGTGCCAGCAGCTTAGCGCACAGCGGAGACCCCAATGAGCAGTTCTTC. J is TRBJ2-1 and V is TRBV7-9; possible D gene TRBD2, 5 bases. Germline V gene data show CDR1 as SEHNR and CDR2 as FQNEAQ (reference sequence). V lost 0 bases and J 6 bases, leaving 15 bases between the germline ends. The CDR3 consists of 16 residues.

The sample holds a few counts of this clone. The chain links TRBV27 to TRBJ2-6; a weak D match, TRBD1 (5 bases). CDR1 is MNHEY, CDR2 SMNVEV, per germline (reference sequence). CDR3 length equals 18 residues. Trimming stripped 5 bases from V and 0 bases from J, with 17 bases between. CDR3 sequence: CASSLLGQGFSGANVLTF. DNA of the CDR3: TGTGCCAGCAGTCTCCTCGGGCAGGGCTTCTCTGGGGCCAACGTCCTGACTTTC. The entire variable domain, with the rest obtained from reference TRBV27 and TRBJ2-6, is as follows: EAQVTQNPRYLITVTGKKLTVTCSQNMNHEYMSWYRQDPGLGLRQIYYSMNVEVTDKGDVPEGYKVSRKEKRNFPLILESPSPNQTSLYFCASSLLGQGFSGANVLTFGAGSRLTVL.

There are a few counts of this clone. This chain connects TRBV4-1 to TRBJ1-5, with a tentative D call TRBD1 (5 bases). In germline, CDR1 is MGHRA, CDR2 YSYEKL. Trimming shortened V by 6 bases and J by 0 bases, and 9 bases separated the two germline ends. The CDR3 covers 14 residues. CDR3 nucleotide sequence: TGCGCCAGCAGTGAGAGGGGTAGCAATCAGCCCCAGCATTTT. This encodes CASSERGSNQPQHF.

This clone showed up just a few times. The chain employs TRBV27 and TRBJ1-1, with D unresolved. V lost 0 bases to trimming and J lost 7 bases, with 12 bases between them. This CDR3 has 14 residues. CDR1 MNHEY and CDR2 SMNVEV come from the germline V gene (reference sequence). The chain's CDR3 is CASSLSSQTSEAFF. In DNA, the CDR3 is TGTGCCAGCAGTTTATCGAGCCAAACAAGTGAAGCTTTCTTT.

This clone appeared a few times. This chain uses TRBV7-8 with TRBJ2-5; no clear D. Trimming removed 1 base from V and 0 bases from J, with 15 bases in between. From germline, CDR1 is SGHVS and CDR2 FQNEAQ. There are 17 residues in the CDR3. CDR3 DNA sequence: TGTGCCAGCAGCTTAGAGAGTGCGAGTTCATACCAAGAGACCCAGTACTTC. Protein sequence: CASSLESASSYQETQYF.

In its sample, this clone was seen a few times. Here the CDR3 reads CASSLVMRGEQYF. The DNA of the CDR3 is TGTGCCAGCAGCTTGGTGATGAGGGGCGAGCAGTACTTC. V and J are TRBV11-2 and TRBJ2-7, with D tentatively TRBD1 or TRBD2 (5 bases each). The CDR3 is 13 amino acids. Germline V gives CDR1 SGHAT, CDR2 FQNNGV. The ends were cut back, 3 bases at V and 6 bases at J, with 12 bases in the middle.

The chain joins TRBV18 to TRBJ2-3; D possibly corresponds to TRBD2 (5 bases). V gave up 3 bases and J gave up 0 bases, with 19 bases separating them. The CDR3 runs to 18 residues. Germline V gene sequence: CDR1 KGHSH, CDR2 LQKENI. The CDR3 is CASSPATGITLSTDTQYF. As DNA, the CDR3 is TGTGCCAGCTCACCGGCGACGGGGATAACCCTTAGCACAGATACGCAGTATTTT. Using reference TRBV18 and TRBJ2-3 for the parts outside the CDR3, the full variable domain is NAGVMQNPRHLVRRRGQEARLRCSPMKGHSHVYWYRQLPEEGLKFMVYLQKENIIDESGMPKERFSAEFPKEGPSILRIQQVVRGDSAAYFCASSPATGITLSTDTQYFGPGTRLTVL.

This chain's CDR3 is CASSLFSVEDYGYTF. CDR3 nucleotide sequence: TGTGCCAGTAGCCTTTTCTCCGTCGAAGATTATGGCTACACCTTC. The J gene is TRBJ1-2, the V gene TRBV19; D is uncertain. V lost 6 bases and J lost 5, with 19 bases in between. Germline-derived CDR1 and CDR2 are LNHDA and SQIVND (reference sequence). The CDR3 runs 15 residues.

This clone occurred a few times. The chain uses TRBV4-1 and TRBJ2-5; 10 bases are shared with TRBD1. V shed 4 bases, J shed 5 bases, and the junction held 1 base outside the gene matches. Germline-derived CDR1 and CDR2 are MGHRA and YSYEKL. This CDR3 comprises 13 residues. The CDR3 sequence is CASSRDRGETQYF. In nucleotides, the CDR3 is TGCGCCAGCAGCCGGGACAGGGGTGAGACCCAGTACTTC.

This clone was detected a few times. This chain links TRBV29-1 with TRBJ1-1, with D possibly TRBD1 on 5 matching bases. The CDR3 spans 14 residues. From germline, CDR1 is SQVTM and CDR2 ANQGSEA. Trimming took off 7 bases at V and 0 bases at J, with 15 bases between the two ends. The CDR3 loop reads CSGRSGPMNTEAFF. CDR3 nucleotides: TGCAGCGGCCGGTCGGGGCCTATGAACACTGAAGCTTTCTTT.